This T cell receptor beta chain was identified during a study of T cell clones after liver transplantation. Study in general: Samples came from ITN030ST, which attempted immunosuppression withdrawal within 2 years of liver transplantation. Standard immunosuppression, with no induction, continued until 12-24 months after transplant.

The study's findings and limits: Compared with third party-reactive sequences, donor-reactive ones declined more, independent of withdrawal success.

Using immunoSEQ multiplex PCR, the repertoire was profiled, and TCRdb retains in-frame clones only, with some absent. The repertoire holds tens of thousands of clones, with roughly 80% as singletons. Details on this clone: Its specificity is unknown.

V shed 1 base, J shed 7 bases, and the junction held 7 bases outside the gene matches. The germline V gene encodes CDR1 LNHNV and CDR2 YYDKDF (reference sequence). There are 15 residues in the CDR3. The source is a human patient who received a liver transplant. Part of the T cell pool may stem from the graft donor. This chain connects TRBV15 to TRBJ2-7, with 10 nucleotides matching TRBD2. The sample consisted of CD4+ T cells from blood, taken around 42 months after liver transplant. CDR3 in amino acids: CATSRGIAGGFEQYF. As DNA, the CDR3 is TGTGCCACCAGCAGAGGCATAGCGGGAGGTTTTGAGCAGTACTTC.